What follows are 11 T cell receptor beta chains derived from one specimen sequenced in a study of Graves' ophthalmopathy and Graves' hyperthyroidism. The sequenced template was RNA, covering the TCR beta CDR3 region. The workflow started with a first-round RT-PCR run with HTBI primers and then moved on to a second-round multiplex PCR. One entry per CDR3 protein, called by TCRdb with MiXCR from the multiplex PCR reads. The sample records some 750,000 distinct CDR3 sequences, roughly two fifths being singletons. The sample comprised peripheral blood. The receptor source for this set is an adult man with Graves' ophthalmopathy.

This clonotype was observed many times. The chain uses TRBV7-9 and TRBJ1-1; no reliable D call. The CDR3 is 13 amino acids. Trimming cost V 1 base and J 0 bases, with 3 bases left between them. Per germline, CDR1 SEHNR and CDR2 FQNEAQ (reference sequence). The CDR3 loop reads CASSLEMNTEAFF. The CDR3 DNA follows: TGTGCCAGCAGCTTAGAGATGAACACTGAAGCTTTCTTT.

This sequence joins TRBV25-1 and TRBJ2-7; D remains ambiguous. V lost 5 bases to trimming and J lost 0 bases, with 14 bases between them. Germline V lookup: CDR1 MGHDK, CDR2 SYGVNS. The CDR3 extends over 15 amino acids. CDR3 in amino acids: CASSFGQSSSYEQYF. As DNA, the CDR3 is TGTGCCAGCAGTTTCGGGCAGTCGAGCTCCTACGAGCAGTACTTC.

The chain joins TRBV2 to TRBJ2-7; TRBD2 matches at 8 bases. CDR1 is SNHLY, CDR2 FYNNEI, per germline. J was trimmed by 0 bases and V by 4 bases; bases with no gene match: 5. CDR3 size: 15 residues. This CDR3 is CASSVLLADSYEQYF. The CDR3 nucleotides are TGTGCCAGCAGTGTATTACTAGCGGACTCCTACGAGCAGTACTTC. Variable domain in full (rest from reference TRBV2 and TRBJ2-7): EPEVTQTPSHQVTQMGQEVILRCVPISNHLYFYWYRQILGQKVEFLVSFYNNEISEKSEIFDDQFSVERPDGSNFTLKIRSTKLEDSAMYFCASSVLLADSYEQYFGPGTRLTVT.

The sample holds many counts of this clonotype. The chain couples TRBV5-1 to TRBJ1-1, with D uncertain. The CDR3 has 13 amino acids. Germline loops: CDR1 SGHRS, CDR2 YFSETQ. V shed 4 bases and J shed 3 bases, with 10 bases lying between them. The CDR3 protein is CASSLSTDTEAFF. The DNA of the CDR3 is TGCGCCAGCAGCCTATCTACGGACACTGAAGCTTTCTTT.

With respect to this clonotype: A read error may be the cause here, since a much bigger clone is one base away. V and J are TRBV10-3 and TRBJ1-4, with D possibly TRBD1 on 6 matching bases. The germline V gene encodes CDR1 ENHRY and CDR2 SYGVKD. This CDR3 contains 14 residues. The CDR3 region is CAISGTDDNEKLSF. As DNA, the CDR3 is TGTGCCATCAGTGGGACAGATGATAATGAAAAACTGTCTTTT.

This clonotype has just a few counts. CDR3 sequence reads: CSAWSGGIPGTQYF. The CDR3 bases are TGCAGTGCTTGGAGCGGGGGGATCCCAGGGACCCAGTACTTC. The V call is TRBV20-1, the J call TRBJ2-5, with 9 bases aligning to TRBD2. The V and J ends lost 5 bases and 7 bases, in that order; junction bases with no gene match: 11. Germline lookup yields CDR1 DFQATT and CDR2 SNEGSKA (reference sequence). The CDR3 is 14 amino acids.

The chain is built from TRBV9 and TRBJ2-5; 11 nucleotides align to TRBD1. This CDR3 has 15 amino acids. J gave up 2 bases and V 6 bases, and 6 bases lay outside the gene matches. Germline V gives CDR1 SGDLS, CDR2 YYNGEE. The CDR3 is CASNMDRGRQETQYF. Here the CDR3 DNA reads TGTGCCAGCAACATGGACAGGGGGCGACAAGAGACCCAGTACTTC. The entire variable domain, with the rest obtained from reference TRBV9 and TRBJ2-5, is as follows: DSGVTQTPKHLITATGQRVTLRCSPRSGDLSVYWYQQSLDQGLQFLIQYYNGEERAKGNILERFSAQQFPDLHSELNLSSLELGDSALYFCASNMDRGRQETQYFGPGTRLLVL.

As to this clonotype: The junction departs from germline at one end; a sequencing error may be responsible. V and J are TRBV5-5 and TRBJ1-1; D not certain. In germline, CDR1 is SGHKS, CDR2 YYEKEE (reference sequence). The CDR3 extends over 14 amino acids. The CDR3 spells CASANTVTYTETFF. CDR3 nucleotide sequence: TGTGCCAGCGCCAACACAGTGACTTACACTGAAACTTTCTTT.

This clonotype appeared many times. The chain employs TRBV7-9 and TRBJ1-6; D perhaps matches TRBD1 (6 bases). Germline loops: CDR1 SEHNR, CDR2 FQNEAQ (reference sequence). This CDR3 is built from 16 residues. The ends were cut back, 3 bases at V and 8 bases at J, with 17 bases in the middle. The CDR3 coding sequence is TGTGCCAGCAGCTTTAAAACAGGGCTAGGGGATTCACCCCTCCACTTT. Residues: CASSFKTGLGDSPLHF. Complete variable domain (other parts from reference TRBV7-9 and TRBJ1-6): DTGVSQNPRHKITKRGQNVTFRCDPISEHNRLYWYRQTLGQGPEFLTYFQNEAQLEKSRLLSDRFSAERPKGSFSTLEIQRTEQGDSAMYLCASSFKTGLGDSPLHFGNGTRLTVT.

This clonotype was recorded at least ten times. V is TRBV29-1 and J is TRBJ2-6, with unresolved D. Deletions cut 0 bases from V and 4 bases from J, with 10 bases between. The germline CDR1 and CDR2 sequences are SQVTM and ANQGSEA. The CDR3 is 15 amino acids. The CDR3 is CSVEEALTGANVLTF. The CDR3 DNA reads TGCAGCGTTGAAGAAGCGTTGACCGGGGCCAACGTCCTGACTTTC.

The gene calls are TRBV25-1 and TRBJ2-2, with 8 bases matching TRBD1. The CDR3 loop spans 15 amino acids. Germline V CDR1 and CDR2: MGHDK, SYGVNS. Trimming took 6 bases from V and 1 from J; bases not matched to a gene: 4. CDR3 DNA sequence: TGTGCCAGCAGCGGAGGACAGGGGAACACCGGGGAGCTGTTTTTT. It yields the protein CASSGGQGNTGELFF.